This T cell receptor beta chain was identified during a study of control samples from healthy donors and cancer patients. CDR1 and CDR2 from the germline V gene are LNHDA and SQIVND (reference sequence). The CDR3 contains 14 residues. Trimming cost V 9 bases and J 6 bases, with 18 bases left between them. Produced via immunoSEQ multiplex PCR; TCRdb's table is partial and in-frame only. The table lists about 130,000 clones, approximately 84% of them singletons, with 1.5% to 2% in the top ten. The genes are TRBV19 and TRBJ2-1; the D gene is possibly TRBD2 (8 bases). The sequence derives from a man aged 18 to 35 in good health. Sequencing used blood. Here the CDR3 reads CASRGGQLGNEQFF. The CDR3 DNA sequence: TGTGCCAGCCGGGGGGGACAGCTAGGCAATGAGCAGTTCTTC.